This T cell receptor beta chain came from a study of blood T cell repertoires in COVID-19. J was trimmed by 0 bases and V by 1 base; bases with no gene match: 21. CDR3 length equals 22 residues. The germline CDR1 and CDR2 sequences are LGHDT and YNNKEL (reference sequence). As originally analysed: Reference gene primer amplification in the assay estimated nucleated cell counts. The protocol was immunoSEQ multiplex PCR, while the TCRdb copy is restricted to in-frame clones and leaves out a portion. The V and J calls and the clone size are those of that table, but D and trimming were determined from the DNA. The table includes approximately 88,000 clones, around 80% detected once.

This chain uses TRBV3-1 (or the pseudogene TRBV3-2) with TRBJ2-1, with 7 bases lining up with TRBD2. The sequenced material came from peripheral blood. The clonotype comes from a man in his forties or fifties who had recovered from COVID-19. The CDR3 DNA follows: TGTGCCAGCAGCCAAGGAAAGGGTTGGAGGAGGGAGGGGAAGGTCTCCTACAATGAGCAGTTCTTC. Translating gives CASSQGKGWRREGKVSYNEQFF.